This T cell receptor beta chain is from a study of blood T cells in healthy people across ages. General study points: Fewer expanded clones and more diversity marked long-lived versus aged donors. Changes in expanded clonotypes were possibly confounded, as the CMV status of donors was unknown.

A J-beta primer mix and a sample-barcoded 5' primer were used in a second PCR of roughly 7 to 12 cycles. The template-switch adaptor, which had 12 random nucleotides, put a tag on each cDNA molecule. In TCRdb, the 5' RACE reads were re-called with MiXCR into one record per CDR3 protein. The data show about 1.8 million distinct CDR3 sequences, roughly 50% seen once. Notes on this clonotype: What it recognizes is unknown. At one end the junction does not follow the germline gene, possibly because of a read error.

This CDR3 spans 11 amino acids. Germline V gene lookup returns CDR1 SEHNR and CDR2 FQNEAQ (reference sequence). The chain is built from TRBV7-9 and TRBJ2-1; no clear D. The receptor was isolated from a woman aged 40 to 50 in good health. Source material: blood. DNA of the CDR3: TGTGCCAGCACCCACCACAATGAACAGTTCTTC. Its translation: CASTHHNEQFF.